The rows below give T cell receptor beta chains drawn from one sample of a study of blood T cell repertoires in COVID-19. The table came from immunoSEQ multiplex PCR; TCRdb's copy has only in-frame clones and leaves some out. The sample holds about 180,000 clones; 70% to 90% are singletons and the top ten take under 3.5%. Sequencing was carried out using peripheral blood. The receptor source for this set is a man aged 60 to 69 with acute or convalescent COVID-19. Both conserved end residues are part of each CDR3. The D gene is left open where the match is weak. A row's size may be missing; if present it is once, few, many or a size class.

CDR3 DNA: TGCGCCAGCAGCCAAGGCGGGACCGGGGAGCTGTTTTTT
CDR3 protein: CASSQGGTGELFF
clone size: NA
D gene: NA
V gene: TRBV4-1
J gene: TRBJ2-2

CDR3 DNA: TGTGCCAGCAGTCATATAGCGGGAGGCCCCACCGGGGAGCTGTTTTTT
CDR3 protein: CASSHIAGGPTGELFF
clone size: NA
D gene: TRBD2
V gene: TRBV7-2
J gene: TRBJ2-2

CDR3 DNA: TGTGCCAGTAGCTTACAGGGAGAGGCGGAGACCCAGTACTTC
CDR3 protein: CASSLQGEAETQYF
clone size: NA
D gene: NA
V gene: TRBV19
J gene: TRBJ2-5

CDR3 DNA: TGTGCCAGCAGCCAAGTCGCAGATGAGCAGTTCTTC
CDR3 protein: CASSQVADEQFF
clone size: NA
D gene: NA
V gene: TRBV3-1/TRBV3-2
J gene: TRBJ2-1

CDR3 DNA: TGTGCCAGCAGCTCCCCTGGGAGGACATCTTACGAGCAGTACTTC
CDR3 protein: CASSSPGRTSYEQYF
clone size: NA
D gene: NA
V gene: TRBV11-2
J gene: TRBJ2-7

CDR3 DNA: TGTGCCAGCTCACCATTGCAGAATTCACCCCTCCACTTT
CDR3 protein: CASSPLQNSPLHF
clone size: NA
D gene: NA
V gene: TRBV18
J gene: TRBJ1-6

CDR3 DNA: TGTGCCAGCAGCTTCGGTTTCAATTCACCCCTCCACTTT
CDR3 protein: CASSFGFNSPLHF
clone size: few
D gene: NA
V gene: TRBV5-4
J gene: TRBJ1-6

CDR3 DNA: TGTGCCAGCAGCCCCGGGGGTGGTGGCCCCCTCGATGAGCAGTTCTTC
CDR3 protein: CASSPGGGGPLDEQFF
clone size: few
D gene: NA
V gene: TRBV7-3
J gene: TRBJ2-1

CDR3 DNA: TGCAGCGTCCGACAGGGGAATCTCTTC
CDR3 protein: CSVRQGNLF
clone size: NA
D gene: TRBD1
V gene: TRBV29-1
J gene: TRBJ1-2

CDR3 DNA: TGTGCCAGCAGTCTTAGGGGGTTATCGTCGGAGACCCAGTACTTC
CDR3 protein: CASSLRGLSSETQYF
clone size: NA
D gene: NA
V gene: TRBV28
J gene: TRBJ2-5

CDR3 DNA: TGTGCCAGCAGCTCCCCGGGACTAGCGGGAGTTGAGCAGTTCTTC
CDR3 protein: CASSSPGLAGVEQFF
clone size: NA
D gene: TRBD2
V gene: TRBV7-2
J gene: TRBJ2-1

CDR3 DNA: TGTGCCAGCAGCTTCCGGGGGAGGGAAGCTTTCTTT
CDR3 protein: CASSFRGREAFF
clone size: NA
D gene: NA
V gene: TRBV7-2
J gene: TRBJ1-1

CDR3 DNA: TGTGCCAGCAGTTTACTCACGGGAGAGGGGTACAATGAGCAGTTCTTC
CDR3 protein: CASSLLTGEGYNEQFF
clone size: many
D gene: NA
V gene: TRBV28
J gene: TRBJ2-1

CDR3 DNA: TGTGCCAGCAGCGTCAACCCCGGAGATGAGCAGTTCTTC
CDR3 protein: CASSVNPGDEQFF
clone size: once
D gene: NA
V gene: TRBV9
J gene: TRBJ2-1

CDR3 DNA: TGTGCCAGCTCACCTCTGAAGGGCGGGGGCTCTGGAAACACCATATATTTT
CDR3 protein: CASSPLKGGGSGNTIYF
clone size: NA
D gene: NA
V gene: TRBV18
J gene: TRBJ1-3

CDR3 DNA: TGTGCCAGCAGTGAAGCTAGGGGCCAGGATTATAGCGGGAGGGCCCTCGATGAGCAGTTCTTC
CDR3 protein: CASSEARGQDYSGRALDEQFF
clone size: NA
D gene: TRBD2
V gene: TRBV6-1
J gene: TRBJ2-1

CDR3 DNA: TGTGCCAGCAGTTACAAAAGCGGACAGCACAACTACGAGCAGTACTTC
CDR3 protein: CASSYKSGQHNYEQYF
clone size: NA
D gene: NA
V gene: TRBV6-6
J gene: TRBJ2-7